This TCR beta chain came from a study of OX40 agonist ivuxolimab in advanced cancers. Across the study: The dose of intravenous ivuxolimab that patients received every 2 weeks ranged from 0.01 to 10 mg/kg. Hepatocellular carcinoma, melanoma, renal cell or head and neck cancer occurred in dose-escalation patients.

Only in-frame clones appear in the TCRdb table, and some are missing; sequencing was by immunoSEQ multiplex PCR. The sample shows roughly 70,000 clones, less than 85% of them seen only once. A word on this clone: Its antigen remains unidentified.

Prior autoimmune disease or systemic immunosuppression barred patients. General study findings and limits: Researchers did not determine the expanded peripheral T cells' antigen specificity.

Germline CDR1 and CDR2: SGDLS and YYNGEE. The CDR3 spans 16 residues. V trimming: 4 bases; J trimming: 5 bases; junction bases outside the gene matches: 10. The chain carries TRBV9 and TRBJ2-2; 8 nucleotides agree with TRBD2. The TCR sequence derives from an adult with an advanced solid tumor such as melanoma, head and neck, liver or kidney cancer. Sample: CD4+ or CD8+ T cells sorted from blood, taken in a trial of the OX40 agonist ivuxolimab. The CDR3 reads CASSPTERGLTGELFF. CDR3 DNA: TGTGCCAGCAGCCCGACTGAGCGGGGGCTTACCGGGGAGCTGTTTTTT.